Described below is a single T cell receptor beta chain sequence and its context. The antigen remains undetermined. TCRdb itself ran the reads through MiXCR, one entry per CDR3 protein. The table lists about 700,000 distinct CDR3 sequences, around 31% of them singletons. These data come from a study of T cell repertoires in cytomegalovirus infection. Study findings and constraints: It was HLA-C-restricted CMV-specific TCR beta clonotypes that dominated the response ex vivo.

Germline lookup yields CDR1 DFQATT and CDR2 SNEGSKA (reference sequence). Trimming took off 5 bases at V and 0 bases at J, with 10 bases between the two ends. The length of the CDR3 is 13 residues. This clonotype was obtained from a human donor in good health (CMV status not recorded). Some clones in this sample may be carry-over from other donors' samples. The V call is TRBV20-1, the J call TRBJ1-1, with unresolved D. Source: cultured PBMCs, taken from culture after CMV antigen stimulation. The CDR3 DNA reads TGCAGTGCTGGAGGCGGACTGAACACTGAAGCTTTCTTT. Its translation is CSAGGGLNTEAFF.